These 12 T cell receptor beta chains came from one sample sequenced in a study of T cell responses to AZD1222 COVID-19 vaccine. Profiled with immunoSEQ multiplex PCR; TCRdb holds only in-frame clones, not every one. This sample has about 66,000 clones, with over 75% found just once. The sample here was peripheral blood, taken on day 0 of AZD1222 vaccination. The receptors were gathered from an adult in good health.

CDR3: CASSQGQGSVTEAFF. The CDR3 nucleotides are TGTGCCAGCAGCCAAGGACAGGGAAGTGTCACTGAAGCTTTCTTT. The V gene is TRBV7-3, the J gene TRBJ1-1; the match to TRBD1 covers 8 bases. Germline values: CDR1 SGHTA, CDR2 FQGTGA. V lost 5 bases and J lost 4; bases outside the gene matches: 9. The CDR3 runs to 15 residues.

This clone was counted between two and nine times. This rearrangement joins TRBV19 to TRBJ2-1; 7 positions agree with TRBD2. The germline gives CDR1 LNHDA, CDR2 SQIVND (reference sequence). The CDR3 has 13 amino acids. J lost 1 base, V lost 10 bases, and 4 bases had no gene match. This CDR3 reads CATGLDSYNEQFF. Written as DNA, the CDR3 is TGTGCCACAGGACTAGATTCCTACAATGAGCAGTTCTTC.

The chain employs TRBV13 and TRBJ2-7; TRBD1 might be the D (6 bases). V was cut by 2 bases and J by 1 base, with 12 bases left in between. Germline V gives CDR1 PRHDT, CDR2 FYEKMQ (reference sequence). The CDR3 is made up of 15 amino acids. The CDR3 bases are TGTGCCAGCAGCTTATCTCGGACAGTTTCCTACGAGCAGTACTTC. This encodes CASSLSRTVSYEQYF.

The V call is TRBV4-2, the J call TRBJ2-5; unclear D gene. CDR1 and CDR2 (germline): LGHNA, YNFKEQ. The CDR3 is 13 residues long. V gave up 0 bases and J gave up 6 bases, with 8 bases separating them. In DNA, the CDR3 is TGTGCCAGCAGCCAAGATCCGTTGAAGACCCAGTACTTC. Amino acid sequence: CASSQDPLKTQYF.

The gene calls are TRBV7-9 and TRBJ1-4, with D perhaps TRBD1 (6 bases). CDR1 is SEHNR, CDR2 FQNEAQ, per germline (reference sequence). Trimming removed 8 bases at V and 5 bases at J, with 15 bases between. CDR3 size: 14 residues. In DNA, the CDR3 is TGTGCCAGCGGAGGACAGACCAACAATGAAAAACTGTTTTTT. Translation: CASGGQTNNEKLFF.

CDR3 DNA: TGTGCCAGCAGTGGACTAGCGGGGAGCGTCTTTACCGGGGAGCTGTTTTTT. This translates into CASSGLAGSVFTGELFF. The genes are TRBV28 and TRBJ2-2, with 12 bases that match TRBD2. CDR3 length equals 17 residues. Trimming removed 5 bases from V and 5 bases from J; junction bases left unmatched: 9. Germline V gene data show CDR1 as MDHEN and CDR2 as SYDVKM.

This chain connects TRBV11-2 to TRBJ2-3; D ambiguous. The V end was cut by 3 bases, the J end by 0 bases, with 7 bases between. The CDR3 consists of 14 residues. Germline CDR1 SGHAT, CDR2 FQNNGV. This CDR3 is CASSFGPSTDTQYF. Written as DNA, the CDR3 is TGTGCCAGCAGCTTCGGACCGAGCACAGATACGCAGTATTTT.

The V gene is TRBV7-2, the J gene TRBJ2-2; 8 nucleotides match TRBD1. Unmatched junction bases numbered 5, after V lost 10 bases and J lost 1 base. Germline CDR1 is SGHTA and CDR2 is FQGNSA. The CDR3 runs to 14 residues. The CDR3 region has the DNA TGTGCCACCCCGGGACAGGTGAACACCGGGGAGCTGTTTTTT. This encodes CATPGQVNTGELFF.

The chain joins TRBV7-2 to TRBJ1-2; no firm D call. The germline V and J ends were trimmed by 1 base and 4 bases, with 13 bases remaining between them. The CDR3 sequence is 15 residues long. Germline CDR1 is SGHTA and CDR2 is FQGNSA. The CDR3 loop reads CASSLESYRFYGYTF. As DNA, the CDR3 is TGTGCCAGCAGCTTAGAAAGTTACAGATTCTATGGCTACACCTTC.

The chain links TRBV5-8 to TRBJ2-1; TRBD2 matches 8 bases. There are 15 residues in the CDR3. Germline CDR1 SGHTS, CDR2 YDEGEE. V shed 4 bases and J 7 bases; nucleotides not matched to a gene: 10. CDR3 sequence (DNA): TGTGCCAGCAGCCTGCGGGAGGCCCGCGCGAATGAGCAGTTCTTC. It specifies CASSLREARANEQFF.

The chain carries TRBV28 and TRBJ2-2, with TRBD2 matching 8 bases. V shed 4 bases and J 1 base; nucleotides not matched to a gene: 5. Germline assignment: CDR1 MDHEN and CDR2 SYDVKM. CDR3 length: 16 residues. The CDR3 sequence: CASSSLAGLNTGELFF. Here the CDR3 DNA reads TGTGCCAGCAGTTCCTTAGCGGGGCTGAACACCGGGGAGCTGTTTTTT. Looking up the rest from reference TRBV28 and TRBJ2-2 gives the full variable domain: DVKVTQSSRYLVKRTGEKVFLECVQDMDHENMFWYRQDPGLGLRLIYFSYDVKMKEKGDIPEGYSVSREKKERFSLILESASTNQTSMYLCASSSLAGLNTGELFFGEGSRLTVL.

The chain employs TRBV28 and TRBJ2-2, with 9 nucleotides matching TRBD2. Germline loops: CDR1 MDHEN, CDR2 SYDVKM. This CDR3 is built from 15 residues. With 3 bases clipped from V and 5 bases from J, the junction kept 4 bases outside the gene matches. CDR3 DNA sequence: TGTGCCAGCAGTTTGGCTAGCGGGGTAACCGGGGAGCTGTTTTTT. It encodes CASSLASGVTGELFF.